The source of this T cell receptor beta chain is a study of blood T cells in healthy people across ages. The V end was cut by 5 bases, the J end by 2 bases, with 15 bases between. This CDR3 comprises 14 residues. CDR1 is SQVTM, CDR2 ANQGSEA, per germline. This clonotype was picked up a small number of times. With a J-beta primer mix and a sample-barcoded 5' primer, a second PCR ran about 6 to 11 cycles. Via MiXCR, TCRdb re-called the 5' RACE reads, giving one row per CDR3 protein. The sample lists about 970,000 distinct CDR3 sequences, 51% occurring once. The sequence came from a woman in her fifties or sixties in good health. This sequence joins TRBV29-1 and TRBJ2-5; no clear D gene. Sequenced input: blood. The DNA of the CDR3 is TGCAGCGTTCTGGCAGCGCTAGGGCAAGAGACCCAGTACTTC. Protein sequence: CSVLAALGQETQYF.